This TCR beta chain was sequenced in a study of regulatory T cells in long-lasting Graves disease. Study summary: Newly diagnosed Graves' patients took antithyroid drugs under 3 months. Study-wide results and caveats: Under persistent disease, TRBV28, TRBJ1-2 and TRBJ2-5 were used preferentially.

This clonotype was counted many times. Its antigen is unidentified. Researchers made TCR beta libraries by using iRepertoire HTBI primers and running Arm-PCR on CDR3 regions. TCRdb processed the multiplex PCR reads anew with MiXCR; each CDR3 protein has one entry. The sample consists of a few hundred thousand distinct CDR3 sequences, over 15% of them appearing once. This CDR3 is 17 amino acids long. V was trimmed by 4 bases and J by 5 bases, leaving 20 bases between them. In germline, CDR1 is SGHTA, CDR2 FQGNSA. Time point indicated: newly diagnosed GD, antithyroid drugs for less than 3 months. PBMCs were the source of the RNA used for TCR sequencing. Peripheral blood, around 9.9 milliliters per patient, was collected in EDTA tubes. The sample was also linked to a second study, of T cells in Graves' hyperthyroidism and ophthalmopathy.

The chain uses TRBV7-2 and TRBJ1-4; tentative D call: TRBD1 (6 bases). The specimen was peripheral blood mononuclear cells (PBMCs), collected at new diagnosis, from a patient treated with antithyroid drugs. The sequence was obtained from a middle-aged man with Graves disease. CDR3 DNA sequence: TGTGCCAGCAGCTCACAGGCCCCGGGGACATCGAATGAAAAACTGTTTTTT. Protein product: CASSSQAPGTSNEKLFF.